Listed here are 18 T cell receptor beta chains from one sample, sequenced in a study of blood T cell repertoires in COVID-19. Profiling relied on immunoSEQ multiplex PCR, and the TCRdb table lists in-frame clones only, not all of them. The sample has 250,000 to 350,000 clones, around 90% seen once. Sequenced: PBMCs or T cells enriched from blood (not recorded which). The receptors originated from a man in his sixties who had recovered from COVID-19.

J is TRBJ1-6 and V is TRBV7-9; 9 nucleotides agree with TRBD1. There are 15 residues in the CDR3. Trimming cost V 5 bases and J 8 bases; bases outside gene matches: 7. The germline V gene encodes CDR1 SEHNR and CDR2 FQNEAQ (reference sequence). The CDR3 DNA reads as TGTGCCAGCAGCATCCTCCGGGACAGGGATTCACCCCTCCACTTT. It codes for CASSILRDRDSPLHF.

The chain has TRBV9 and TRBJ2-2; a weak D match, TRBD2 (6 bases). CDR1 is SGDLS, CDR2 YYNGEE, per germline. The V end lost 0 bases, the J end lost 6 bases, and 12 bases lay between the germline ends. CDR3 length equals 15 residues. CDR3 amino acids: CASSVGWRGPGELFF. In DNA, the CDR3 is TGTGCCAGCAGCGTAGGTTGGAGGGGCCCCGGGGAGCTGTTTTTT.

The chain uses TRBV20-1 and TRBJ1-2; D is undetermined. Germline lookup yields CDR1 DFQATT and CDR2 SNEGSKA (reference sequence). V lost 2 bases and J lost 14, with 12 bases in between. The CDR3 runs 10 residues. CDR3 region: CSARNSVVTF. CDR3 DNA: TGCAGTGCTAGAAATTCGGTGGTTACCTTC.

Written as DNA, the CDR3 is TGTGCCAGCAGCCAGACGACGGGGGTTAGGGAAAAACTGTTTTTT. Amino acids: CASSQTTGVREKLFF. The chain recombines TRBV14 with TRBJ1-4; weak D call: TRBD1 (5 bases). Deletions cut 3 bases from V and 8 bases from J, with 16 bases between. This CDR3 contains 15 residues. Germline V CDR1 and CDR2: SGHDN, FVKESK.

The CDR3 protein is CASSARGGLYEQYF. DNA of the CDR3: TGTGCCAGCAGTGCCCGGGGGGGCCTCTACGAGCAGTACTTC. The chain uses TRBV6-2 or TRBV6-3 and TRBJ2-7; 8 bases fit TRBD2. The V and J ends lost 5 bases and 3 bases, in that order; junction bases with no gene match: 6. Germline CDR1 is MNHEY and CDR2 is SVGEGT. The CDR3 has 14 amino acids.

The V gene is TRBV2, the J gene TRBJ1-6; D not certain. V lost 4 bases and J lost 3, with 7 bases in between. The CDR3 has 14 residues. The germline gives CDR1 SNHLY, CDR2 FYNNEI. CDR3: CASSGQDYNSPLHF. The DNA of the CDR3 is TGTGCCAGCAGTGGTCAGGACTATAATTCACCCCTCCACTTT.

This chain connects TRBV19 to TRBJ1-5; 8 bases fit TRBD1. The CDR3 has 15 residues. CDR1 is LNHDA and CDR2 is SQIVND in the germline V gene (reference sequence). V shed 0 bases, J shed 7 bases, and the junction held 5 bases outside the gene matches. CDR3 protein: CASSIDAGTGQPQHF. CDR3 in DNA: TGTGCCAGTAGTATAGATGCAGGGACAGGACAGCCCCAGCATTTT.

The chain couples TRBV4-3 to TRBJ1-6; no clear D. Trimming shortened V by 0 bases and J by 9 bases, and 12 bases separated the two germline ends. Germline-derived CDR1 and CDR2 are LGHNA and YSLEER. CDR3 length equals 15 residues. CDR3 in DNA: TGCGCCAGCAGCCAAGATTGGGCATCACCTTCACCCCTCCACTTT. Translated, it gives CASSQDWASPSPLHF.

The chain combines TRBV10-3 with TRBJ1-5, with TRBD1 identical over 7 bases. The CDR3 consists of 15 residues. V lost 1 base and J lost 4; bases outside the gene matches: 4. CDR1 ENHRY and CDR2 SYGVKD come from the germline V gene. CDR3 region: CAISEFDRENQPQHF. DNA of the CDR3: TGTGCCATCAGTGAGTTTGACAGGGAGAATCAGCCCCAGCATTTT.

Concerning this clone: A read error may produce the germline difference seen at one junction end. The chain uses TRBV23-1 and TRBJ2-1, with D tentatively TRBD1 (5 bases). TRBV23-1 is an ORF; its function is uncertain. The CDR3 is 13 amino acids. The CDR3 here is CRKDGKGFNEQFF. CDR3 coding DNA: TGTCGAAAAGACGGTAAGGGGTTTAATGAGCAGTTCTTC.

The chain joins TRBV29-1 to TRBJ2-7, with D perhaps TRBD1 (6 bases). CDR3 length: 12 residues. The V end lost 7 bases, the J end lost 3 bases, and 13 bases lay between the germline ends. Germline CDR1 and CDR2: SQVTM and ANQGSEA. CDR3 coding DNA: TGCAGCGGCCGGGACAACCACTACGAGCAGTACTTC. Protein product: CSGRDNHYEQYF.

V usage is TRBV5-1 and J usage is TRBJ2-5; 8 bases match TRBD1. The trim removed 2 bases at V and 4 bases at J, leaving 7 bases unmatched. The CDR3 extends over 15 amino acids. CDR1 is SGHRS and CDR2 is YFSETQ in the germline V gene. The CDR3 bases are TGCGCCAGCAGCTTACAGGGGGTCGGTGGAGAGACCCAGTACTTC. Its translation is CASSLQGVGGETQYF.

This clone occurred once. This chain joins TRBV15 and TRBJ2-1, with 11 positions matching TRBD2. The CDR3 runs 20 residues. Trimming took 4 bases from V and 11 from J; bases not matched to a gene: 25. Germline V gene lookup returns CDR1 LNHNV and CDR2 YYDKDF (reference sequence). CDR3 bases: TGTGCCACCAGCACCATCGTGGGACTAGCGGAGCCCTTATCGGGTTCAAAGCAGTTCTTC. As protein: CATSTIVGLAEPLSGSKQFF.

This clone is a singleton in its sample. The gene calls are TRBV11-2 and TRBJ2-2, with D possibly matching TRBD2 (5 bases). Germline assignment: CDR1 SGHAT and CDR2 FQNNGV. V gave up 4 bases and J gave up 0 bases, with 9 bases separating them. CDR3 length equals 15 residues. The CDR3 loop is CASSSHGTNTGELFF. DNA for the CDR3: TGTGCCAGCAGCTCCCACGGGACGAACACCGGGGAGCTGTTTTTT. Looking up the rest from reference TRBV11-2 and TRBJ2-2 gives the full variable domain: EAGVAQSPRYKIIEKRQSVAFWCNPISGHATLYWYQQILGQGPKLLIQFQNNGVVDDSQLPKDRFSAERLKGVDSTLKIQPAKLEDSAVYLCASSSHGTNTGELFFGEGSRLTVL.

This chain links TRBV11-1 with TRBJ2-3, with 7 bases identical to TRBD1. Germline V gene lookup returns CDR1 SGHAT and CDR2 FQDESV (reference sequence). This CDR3 has 16 residues. Germline trimming cut 5 bases from V and 2 bases from J; bases unmatched to any gene: 10. CDR3 residues: CASSAPNRGITDTQYF. As DNA, the CDR3 is TGTGCCAGCAGCGCACCGAACAGGGGCATCACAGATACGCAGTATTTT.

Note on this clone: This CDR3 is also generated by other DNA sequences in the sample. The V call is TRBV11-3, the J call TRBJ2-6; possible D gene TRBD1, 5 bases. V lost 2 bases and J lost 0, with 5 bases in between. CDR1 is SGHNT, CDR2 YENEEA, per germline. This CDR3 is 15 amino acids long. CDR3 sequence (DNA): TGTGCCAGCAGCTTAAGGGGCTCTGGGGCCAACGTCCTGACTTTC. As protein: CASSLRGSGANVLTF.

A word on this clone: At one end the junction does not follow the germline gene, possibly because of a read error. The V and J genes are TRBV9 and TRBJ2-6, with 9 bases identical to TRBD1. Germline CDR1 SGDLS, CDR2 YYNGEE. CDR3 length: 20 amino acids. Here the CDR3 DNA reads TGTGCCAGCAACGTAGCAGGACAGGGGACCCACCTGGGGGGGGCCAACGTCCTGACTTTC. Protein: CASNVAGQGTHLGGANVLTF.

This chain uses TRBV18 with TRBJ1-5; D unresolved. V lost 4 bases and J 6 bases, leaving 16 bases between the germline ends. Germline CDR1 is KGHSH and CDR2 is LQKENI. This CDR3 region has 15 residues. CDR3: CASSRAATSGQPQHF. CDR3 bases: TGTGCCAGCTCACGTGCTGCGACATCCGGTCAGCCCCAGCATTTT.